A selection of T cell receptor beta chains follows, all from one sample in a study of blood T cell repertoires in COVID-19. Assay used: immunoSEQ multiplex PCR; TCRdb lists only in-frame clones, some missing. The sample gives 180,000 or so clones, around 79% of which show up once; 9.5% to 12% is in the top ten. Input material: PBMCs or T cells enriched from blood (not recorded which). Source of these receptors: a man aged 45-65 years who had recovered from COVID-19. CDR3s include the opening cysteine and the closing phenylalanine or tryptophan. D genes are given only for firm matches. Clone size is given for some rows only: seen once, a few or many times, or a class if the clone is expanded.

clone_size	d_call	v_call	j_call	cdr3_nt	cdr3_aa
-	TRBD1	TRBV27	TRBJ2-7	TGTGCCAGCAGTGCTACCGGGACAGGGGGAAACGAGCAGTACTTC	CASSATGTGGNEQYF
once	-	TRBV6-5	TRBJ1-2	TGTGCCAGCAGGGCGACAGCCAACTATGGCTACACCTTC	CASRATANYGYTF
few	-	TRBV28	TRBJ2-7	TGTGCCAGCACCTCGGGAACATACGAGCAGTACTTC	CASTSGTYEQYF
few	TRBD1	TRBV28	TRBJ1-5	TGTGCCAGCAGTTTAGGGACAGGGGGCTCGGTAAGCAATCAGCCCCAGCATTTT	CASSLGTGGSVSNQPQHF
-	TRBD1	TRBV11-2	TRBJ2-7	TGTGCCAGCAGCCAAACAGACAGGGGCTACGAGCAGTACTTC	CASSQTDRGYEQYF
-	-	TRBV27	TRBJ2-7	TGTGCCAGCAGTTCCTACAGGGTTCGGTACGAGCAGTACTTC	CASSSYRVRYEQYF
-	TRBD2	TRBV2	TRBJ2-5	TGTGCCAGCAGGTCGGGAGGAAAAGAGACCCAGTACTTC	CASRSGGKETQYF
-	TRBD1	TRBV10-3	TRBJ2-7	TGTGCCACCTGGACAGGGGCCTACGAGCAGTACTTC	CATWTGAYEQYF
-	TRBD2	TRBV13	TRBJ2-1	TGTGCCAGCAGCTTAGCTAGCGGGGGATACAATGAGCAGTTCTTC	CASSLASGGYNEQFF
-	TRBD1	TRBV5-1	TRBJ2-7	TGCGCCAGCAGCTTTGGACAGGGGCGTAACGAGCAGTACTTC	CASSFGQGRNEQYF
-	-	TRBV7-3	TRBJ2-2	TGTGCCAGCAGCTTAACGGTACTCAGGCCCGATGCCGGGGAGCTGTTTTTT	CASSLTVLRPDAGELFF
once	-	TRBV11-2	TRBJ1-5	TGTGCCAGCAGCCCCACAGACAGTCGAACCCAGCATTTT	CASSPTDSRTQHF
-	TRBD1	TRBV6-5	TRBJ2-4	TGTGCCAGCAGTAACCGGGACAGCAAAAACATTCAGTACTTC	CASSNRDSKNIQYF
-	TRBD2	TRBV7-8	TRBJ2-3	TGTGCCAGCAGCTTAGGGCTAGCGGGACCCACAGATACGCAGTATTTT	CASSLGLAGPTDTQYF
-	TRBD1	TRBV5-1	TRBJ2-6	TGCGCCAGCAGCTTAGACGGGACAGGGGTTTACTCTGGGGCCAACGTCCTGACTTTC	CASSLDGTGVYSGANVLTF
-	-	TRBV5-6	TRBJ2-4	TGTGCCAGCAGCTTGACGCAGGGAAACAAAAACATTCAGTACTTC	CASSLTQGNKNIQYF
-	TRBD1	TRBV7-2	TRBJ2-7	TGTGCCAGCAGCTCGCGGACAGGATCCTACGAGCAGTACTTC	CASSSRTGSYEQYF
-	-	TRBV5-5	TRBJ1-1	TGTGCCAGCAGCTGGATGGCAGGGATGAACACTGAAGCTTTCTTT	CASSWMAGMNTEAFF
-	TRBD2	TRBV7-2	TRBJ2-1	TGTGCCAGCAGCCAGACTAGCGGTCTAGGGAATGAGCAGTTCTTC	CASSQTSGLGNEQFF
-	TRBD2	TRBV6-5	TRBJ2-1	TGTGCCAGCAGTTACGGGACTAGGCAAAATGAGCAGTTCTTC	CASSYGTRQNEQFF
-	-	TRBV29-1	TRBJ1-2	TGCAGCGCGGGGACTATCTCTTTCGATGGCTACACCTTC	CSAGTISFDGYTF
-	-	TRBV28	TRBJ1-6	TGTGCCAGCAGTTTATCAGGGGCGGCGGCTTCACCCCTCCACTTT	CASSLSGAAASPLHF
-	-	TRBV3-1/TRBV3-2	TRBJ1-1	TGTGCCAGCAGCGAACTGGACACTGAAGCTTTCTTT	CASSELDTEAFF
-	-	TRBV19	TRBJ2-1	TGTGCCAGTAGTAGGACGGGAGTAAACCCTGGCGAGCAGTTCTTC	CASSRTGVNPGEQFF
few	-	TRBV3-1/TRBV3-2	TRBJ2-7	TGTGCCAGCAGCAGGGAGTCCATTAGCCGGGAGCAGTACTTC	CASSRESISREQYF
-	-	TRBV21-1	TRBJ1-5	TGTGCCAGCACAACTCCACCGCCCCATCAGCCCCAGCATTTT	CASTTPPPHQPQHF
-	TRBD2	TRBV28	TRBJ2-1	TGTGCCAGCAGTTCGGGACTAGTTCGCAATGAGCAGTTCTTC	CASSSGLVRNEQFF
-	-	TRBV7-9	TRBJ1-4	TGTGCCAGCAGCCAGCGACTAACAACTAATGAAAAACTGTTTTTT	CASSQRLTTNEKLFF
-	-	TRBV3-1/TRBV3-2	TRBJ1-5	TGTGCCAGCAGCCAAGCAGGGCAGAATCAGCCCCAGCATTTT	CASSQAGQNQPQHF